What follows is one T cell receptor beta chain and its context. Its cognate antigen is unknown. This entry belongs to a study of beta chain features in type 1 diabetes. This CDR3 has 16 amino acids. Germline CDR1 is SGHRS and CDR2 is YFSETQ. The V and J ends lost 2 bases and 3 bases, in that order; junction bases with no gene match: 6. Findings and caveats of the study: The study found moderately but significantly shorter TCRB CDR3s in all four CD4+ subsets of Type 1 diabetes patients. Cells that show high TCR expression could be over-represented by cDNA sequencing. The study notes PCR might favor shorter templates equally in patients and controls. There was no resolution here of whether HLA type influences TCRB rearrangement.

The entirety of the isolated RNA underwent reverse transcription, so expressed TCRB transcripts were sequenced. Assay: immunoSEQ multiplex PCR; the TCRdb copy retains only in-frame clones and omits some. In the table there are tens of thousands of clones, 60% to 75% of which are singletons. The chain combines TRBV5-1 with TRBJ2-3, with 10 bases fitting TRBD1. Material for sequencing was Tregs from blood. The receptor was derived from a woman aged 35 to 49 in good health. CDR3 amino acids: CASSFSGTGVTDTQYF. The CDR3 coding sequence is TGCGCCAGCAGCTTCTCCGGGACAGGGGTTACAGATACGCAGTATTTT.